One sample yielded the 28 T cell receptor beta chains listed below, sequenced in a study of somatic mutations in cytotoxic T cells in rheumatoid arthritis. Profiled with immunoSEQ multiplex PCR; TCRdb holds only in-frame clones, not every one. This sample has some 29,000 clones, with around 87% found just once. Sample: CD8+ T cells sorted from blood. These receptor sequences come from an adult with rheumatoid arthritis.

The V gene is TRBV5-8, the J gene TRBJ2-7; D not resolved. Trimming removed 3 bases at V and 5 bases at J, with 6 bases between. CDR1 and CDR2 from the germline V gene are SGHTS and YDEGEE. The CDR3 contains 11 residues. The CDR3 sequence: CASSSANEQYF. The CDR3, as DNA: TGTGCCAGCAGCTCTGCCAACGAGCAGTACTTC.

This clone was counted only a few times. The V and J genes are TRBV27 and TRBJ1-1; D gene unclear. The CDR3 sequence is 15 residues long. Trimming shortened V by 3 bases and J by 0 bases, and 11 bases separated the two germline ends. Germline V CDR1 and CDR2: MNHEY, SMNVEV (reference sequence). The CDR3 protein is CASSFQAPMNTEAFF. The CDR3 DNA follows: TGTGCCAGCAGTTTTCAGGCACCCATGAACACTGAAGCTTTCTTT.

The chain combines TRBV4-1 with TRBJ1-2; unclear D gene. Germline CDR1 and CDR2: MGHRA and YSYEKL. V lost 1 base, J lost 12 bases, and 9 bases lay in between. The CDR3 totals 11 residues. CDR3 DNA: TGCGCCAGCAGCCAAGCAAGCGGACACACCTTC. Protein: CASSQASGHTF.

V usage is TRBV2 and J usage is TRBJ2-3, with 8 bases lining up with TRBD2. This CDR3 spans 13 amino acids. V trimming: 4 bases; J trimming: 6 bases; junction bases outside the gene matches: 3. CDR1 and CDR2 from the germline V gene are SNHLY and FYNNEI. CDR3 sequence (DNA): TGTGCCAGCAGTGGGACTAGCCAGGATACGCAGTATTTT. Translation gives CASSGTSQDTQYF.

The J gene is TRBJ2-7, the V gene TRBV13; D uncertain. This CDR3 spans 11 amino acids. The ends were cut back, 5 bases at V and 2 bases at J, with 4 bases in the middle. The germline V gene has CDR1 PRHDT and CDR2 FYEKMQ (reference sequence). The CDR3: CASSTAYEQYF. The CDR3 DNA is TGTGCCAGCAGCACCGCCTACGAGCAGTACTTC.

The rearrangement links TRBV4-1 to TRBJ2-5; either TRBD1 or TRBD2 may fit D (5 bases each). From germline, CDR1 is MGHRA and CDR2 YSYEKL. Trimming removed 3 bases from V and 5 bases from J, with 13 bases in between. The CDR3 totals 14 residues. Here the CDR3 reads CASSHGTTAETQYF. The DNA of the CDR3 is TGCGCCAGCAGCCACGGGACCACGGCGGAGACCCAGTACTTC.

This clone was detected only a few times. This chain links TRBV19 with TRBJ1-5; D remains unclear. V dropped 2 bases and J dropped 3 bases, with 8 bases sitting between them. This CDR3 region has 14 residues. From germline, CDR1 is LNHDA and CDR2 SQIVND (reference sequence). This CDR3 is CASSIRGHNQPQHF. The CDR3 DNA reads as TGTGCCAGTAGTATACGTGGTCACAATCAGCCCCAGCATTTT.

The chain links TRBV11-2 to TRBJ2-3; 13 nucleotides match TRBD2. Germline V gene lookup returns CDR1 SGHAT and CDR2 FQNNGV. This CDR3 is 18 amino acids long. V was pared by 4 bases and J by 4 bases, with 11 bases of the junction left unmatched. CDR3 in DNA: TGTGCCAGCAGCTCCCCCGTAGGACTAGCGGGAGATGCAGATACGCAGTATTTT. It encodes CASSSPVGLAGDADTQYF.

V usage is TRBV27 and J usage is TRBJ2-7; no clear D gene. The CDR3 spans 13 residues. CDR1 is MNHEY and CDR2 is SMNVEV in the germline V gene (reference sequence). V shed 3 bases and J shed 4 bases, with 10 bases lying between them. CDR3 in DNA: TGTGCCAGCAGTTTGAGTACCGGATACGAGCAGTACTTC. Translating it yields CASSLSTGYEQYF.

Only a few counts were recorded for this clone. V is TRBV19 and J is TRBJ1-5; no firm D call. Trimming removed 0 bases at V and 0 bases at J, with 6 bases between. The V gene's germline CDR1 is LNHDA and CDR2 SQIVND (reference sequence). The CDR3 contains 15 residues. Here the CDR3 DNA reads TGTGCCAGTAGTATAGATGGCAATAGCAATCAGCCCCAGCATTTT. Translated, it gives CASSIDGNSNQPQHF.

This clone was detected only once. The chain recombines TRBV4-2 with TRBJ1-5, with a possible D match to TRBD1 (6 bases). V was trimmed by 0 bases and J by 4 bases, leaving 13 bases between them. Germline V gives CDR1 LGHNA, CDR2 YNFKEQ. The CDR3 spans 16 residues. CDR3 protein: CASSQEIGQLNQPQHF. The CDR3 nucleotides are TGTGCCAGCAGCCAAGAAATAGGACAGCTAAATCAGCCCCAGCATTTT.

The chain is built from TRBV27 and TRBJ2-3; 11 bases fit TRBD2. Germline CDR1 reads MNHEY; CDR2 reads SMNVEV (reference sequence). J was trimmed by 1 base and V by 3 bases; bases with no gene match: 3. The CDR3 runs to 16 residues. This CDR3 reads CASSLVLAGGTDTQYF. In nucleotides, the CDR3 is TGTGCCAGCAGTTTGGTACTAGCGGGGGGCACAGATACGCAGTATTTT.

This clone was counted between two and nine times. CDR3 DNA: TGTGCCAGCAGTTCCGACAGCAATGAGCAGTTCTTC. Its protein product is CASSSDSNEQFF. V usage is TRBV5-4 and J usage is TRBJ2-1; TRBD1 might be the D (5 bases). Trimming pared 5 bases from V and 6 bases from J, leaving 9 bases between. This CDR3 spans 12 amino acids. The germline gives CDR1 SGHNT, CDR2 YYREEE (reference sequence).

The chain carries TRBV11-1 and TRBJ1-1, with a possible D match to TRBD1 (6 bases). The germline V gene has CDR1 SGHAT and CDR2 FQDESV (reference sequence). V was pared by 4 bases and J by 6 bases, with 9 bases between. This CDR3 is 12 amino acids long. For the CDR3, the DNA is TGTGCCAGCAGCTGGGGGGGCGCTGAAGCTTTCTTT. Encoded protein: CASSWGGAEAFF.

The chain couples TRBV9 to TRBJ2-3; 9 bases map to TRBD2. CDR3 size: 16 residues. From germline, CDR1 is SGDLS and CDR2 YYNGEE. After removal of 5 bases from V and 0 bases from J, the junction contained 7 bases not matched to a gene. CDR3 sequence reads: CASSRTSDGSTDTQYF. DNA for the CDR3: TGTGCCAGCAGTAGGACTAGCGATGGGAGCACAGATACGCAGTATTTT.

J is TRBJ2-7 and V is TRBV4-3, with 9 bases aligning to TRBD2. The germline CDR1 and CDR2 sequences are LGHNA and YSLEER. The CDR3 spans 16 residues. V gave up 0 bases and J gave up 2 bases; unmatched junction bases: 5. The CDR3 region is CASSQDIPSGAYEQYF. In DNA, the CDR3 is TGCGCCAGCAGCCAAGATATACCTAGCGGGGCCTACGAGCAGTACTTC.

The chain recombines TRBV9 with TRBJ1-1; D might be TRBD1 (5 bases). Deletions cut 3 bases from V and 0 bases from J, with 15 bases between. This CDR3 is built from 16 residues. CDR1 SGDLS and CDR2 YYNGEE come from the germline V gene. The CDR3, as DNA: TGTGCCAGCAGCGCTACCACCGGGACGGTGAACACTGAAGCTTTCTTT. Translated, it gives CASSATTGTVNTEAFF.

The J gene is TRBJ1-3, the V gene TRBV7-9, with no clear D. The V end lost 3 bases, the J end lost 0 bases, and 6 bases lay between the germline ends. CDR1 and CDR2 from the germline V gene are SEHNR and FQNEAQ (reference sequence). The CDR3 extends over 14 amino acids. CDR3 DNA sequence: TGTGCCAGCAGCTTCCGGAACTCTGGAAACACCATATATTTT. As protein: CASSFRNSGNTIYF.

As DNA, the CDR3 is TGTGCCAGCAGCGGGACTAGCGGGGGGATGTTAGCCAAAAACATTCAGTACTTC. It translates to CASSGTSGGMLAKNIQYF. The chain joins TRBV2 to TRBJ2-4, with 15 positions matching TRBD2. V dropped 6 bases and J dropped 0; count of bases not matched to a gene: 6. CDR3 size: 18 residues. Germline CDR1 reads SNHLY; CDR2 reads FYNNEI.

The V and J genes are TRBV7-2 and TRBJ1-2, with D maybe TRBD1 (6 bases). This CDR3 spans 15 amino acids. V was cut by 0 bases and J by 4 bases, with 12 bases left in between. CDR1 and CDR2 from the germline V gene are SGHTA and FQGNSA. The CDR3 region is CASSLALDSFYGYTF. The CDR3, as DNA: TGTGCCAGCAGCTTAGCCCTGGACAGTTTCTATGGCTACACCTTC.

The chain is built from TRBV14 and TRBJ1-1, with no clear D. The CDR3 consists of 12 residues. Germline V gives CDR1 SGHDN, CDR2 FVKESK. V was clipped by 7 bases and J by 7 bases, with 13 bases between them. The CDR3 nucleotides are TGTGCCAGCAAAAACCTAGGAGGTGAAGCTTTCTTT. It translates to CASKNLGGEAFF.

This clone showed up just once. This sequence joins TRBV6-5 and TRBJ1-2; 8 bases align to TRBD1. CDR3 size: 11 residues. The J segment lost 6 bases and the V segment lost 8 bases, leaving 2 bases of the junction unmatched. Germline loops: CDR1 MNHEY, CDR2 SVGAGI. The CDR3 nucleotides are TGTGCCAGCTGGACAGGGAATGGCTACACCTTC. Amino acid sequence: CASWTGNGYTF.

This chain joins TRBV11-1 and TRBJ2-1, with 10 nucleotides matching TRBD2. Germline V lookup: CDR1 SGHAT, CDR2 FQDESV (reference sequence). The junction had 4 bases not matched to a gene; V was cut back by 4 bases and J by 7 bases. The CDR3 spans 14 residues. Here the CDR3 reads CASSSAGGRNEQFF. DNA for the CDR3: TGTGCCAGCAGCTCAGCGGGAGGGCGTAATGAGCAGTTCTTC.

This chain links TRBV7-9 with TRBJ1-1; 8 bases line up with TRBD1. Germline CDR1 and CDR2: SEHNR and FQNEAQ (reference sequence). This CDR3 region has 15 residues. V shed 5 bases and J 4 bases; nucleotides not matched to a gene: 9. CDR3 coding DNA: TGTGCCAGCAGCCAACCCCAGGGGGCGGGCACTGAAGCTTTCTTT. Translating it yields CASSQPQGAGTEAFF.

J is TRBJ2-7 and V is TRBV5-4; TRBD2 might be the D (6 bases). Looked up from germline, CDR1 is SGHNT and CDR2 is YYREEE (reference sequence). The CDR3 runs 14 residues. Trimming pared 4 bases from V and 5 bases from J, leaving 16 bases between. CDR3: CASSVGTEGHEQYF. In DNA, the CDR3 is TGTGCCAGCAGCGTAGGGACGGAGGGCCACGAGCAGTACTTC.

This clone turned up a few times. Other DNA sequences of this sample code for an identical CDR3. The chain joins TRBV30 to TRBJ2-7, with TRBD1 matching 8 bases. CDR1 is GTSNPN, CDR2 SVGIG, per germline (reference sequence). The V and J ends lost 5 bases and 1 base, in that order; junction bases with no gene match: 4. The length of the CDR3 is 13 residues. DNA of the CDR3: TGTGCCTGGTCAGGGGGCTCGTCCTACGAGCAGTACTTC. The encoded protein is CAWSGGSSYEQYF.

This clone was seen more than once but under ten times. V usage is TRBV6-5 and J usage is TRBJ1-3; 7 bases line up with TRBD1. Germline CDR1 MNHEY, CDR2 SVGAGI. Trimming removed 6 bases from V and 1 base from J; junction bases left unmatched: 0. The CDR3 covers 13 residues. The CDR3 is CASRTGSGNTIYF. DNA for the CDR3: TGTGCCAGCAGGACAGGGTCTGGAAACACCATATATTTT.

The table lists this clone with a count of one. The chain recombines TRBV5-1 with TRBJ2-3; 10 positions match TRBD2. Germline CDR1 is SGHRS and CDR2 is YFSETQ. The CDR3 has 15 amino acids. V dropped 5 bases and J dropped 0; count of bases not matched to a gene: 3. The CDR3 bases are TGCGCCAGCAGAAAGACTAGCGGGAGCACAGATACGCAGTATTTT. Its translation is CASRKTSGSTDTQYF.